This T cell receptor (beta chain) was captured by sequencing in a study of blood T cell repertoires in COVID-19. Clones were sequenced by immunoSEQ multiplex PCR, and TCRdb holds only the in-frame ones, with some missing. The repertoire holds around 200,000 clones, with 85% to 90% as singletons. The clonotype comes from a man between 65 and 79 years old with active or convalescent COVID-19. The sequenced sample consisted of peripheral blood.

CDR3 amino acids: CASSVGPGERETQYF. CDR3 nucleotides: TGTGCCAGTAGTGTCGGTCCCGGGGAGCGAGAGACCCAGTACTTC. The gene calls are TRBV19 and TRBJ2-5; tentative D call: TRBD2 (5 bases). Germline V lookup: CDR1 LNHDA, CDR2 SQIVND (reference sequence). Between the trimmed V and J ends, which lost 5 bases and 4 bases, there was a span of 17 bases. The CDR3 runs to 15 residues.